This T cell receptor (beta chain) stems from a study of graft-versus-host responses after intestinal transplantation (dated by TCRdb to the early 2020s). Regarding the complete study: Recipients received multivisceral, liver-intestinal, or isolated intestinal transplants. After intestinal transplantation, graft-versus-host and host-versus-graft alloreactive T cell clones were followed in the graft, circulation and bone marrow using bulk TCR-beta CDR3 sequencing. All recipients received anti-thymocyte globulin induction followed by maintenance tacrolimus and steroids for approximately 3 years. A peak of at least 4% donor T cells among recipient peripheral blood mononuclear cells was the definition used for donor T cell macrochimerism. To identify alloreactive clones, pre-transplant mixed lymphocyte reaction products were sequenced and then compared with unstimulated pre-transplant donor and recipient T cells. Instead of going to the commercial service, samples from a few later patients were sequenced in-house on an Illumina MiSeq and processed with MiXCR. The cohort enrolled fewer than 25 intestinal transplant recipients including one retransplant, and a few patients lacking pretransplant specimens were excluded. General findings and caveats noted by the study authors: Early after transplant, declines in HvG clones were associated with peak levels of circulating GvH clones. The conclusions were limited by the relatively low number and heterogeneity of the intestinal transplant patients. High GvH to HvG T cell clonal ratios were observed in the allografts of patients with donor T cell macrochimerism. GvH clones were detected in recipient bone marrow, and some appeared earlier in ileal mucosa or blood, consistent with an intestinal mucosal origin.

Libraries were made using the immunoSEQ multiplex PCR assay. In most patients, genomic DNA was isolated using the Qiagen DNeasy Blood and Tissue Kit and sent frozen to Adaptive Biotechnologies for TCR sequencing. For most patients, genomic DNA was subjected to high-throughput TCR-beta CDR3 sequencing by Adaptive Biotechnologies. The source study handled its data this way. TCR sequencing data for 18 patients were retrieved from Adaptive's ImmunoSEQ software; a few other patients were processed with MiXCR and VDJtools. To correct CD4 versus CD8 sorting errors, sequences present in both subsets at a frequency ratio below 5:1 were removed. CDR3 nucleotide sequences shared between donor and recipient were removed because their origin could not be assigned. Alloreactive clones required at least 2-fold expansion over unstimulated cells and minimum CFSE-low frequency of 0.002% (template counts) or 0.001% (read counts). Clones were considered mappable if detected in sequenced pre-transplant spleen, lymph node, or MLR CFSE-low populations of the donor or recipient. The cumulative frequency of alloreactive clones was calculated as a percentage of all sequences, weighted by copy number. TCRdb retrieved this table from immuneACCESS and kept in-frame rearrangements only. Not all clones are present; in checked studies, unresolved V genes account for under half, and no reason is known for the remainder. Clonal size and the V and J genes are those of that table, whereas D and trimming came from the DNA. Across this sample there are tens of thousands of clones, with about 93% seen only once. 5% to 6.5% of the sample belongs to the ten largest clones.

The meaning of the sample's time point label: cells obtained before transplantation from donor or recipient. CD3+CD4+ and CD3+CD8+ populations were FACS-sorted from unstimulated pre-transplant donor and recipient cells taken from spleen or lymph nodes. In regard to this clone: Its antigen is unknown. Base quality data are lacking; no much larger clone is found one base away.

CDR1 and CDR2 were assigned from the germline V gene as MGHRA and YSYEKL. V is cut back by 0 bases and J by 7 bases, with 5 bases in the junction unmatched. Inclusive of the bounding cysteine and phenylalanine, the CDR3 is 15 residues long. Just the 45-base CDR3 DNA is kept, in frame starting at base 1. In this chain, TRBV4-1 is recombined with TRBJ2-1, with 8 bases aligning to TRBD2. The source material was unstimulated CD8+ T cells sorted from spleen or lymph node cells, sampled before intestinal transplant. The clonotype originates from a human donor who received an intestinal transplant. The DNA sequence reads TGCGCCAGCAGCCAAGAACGGGGGGGCCCAAATGAGCAGTTCTTC. Translated, it reads CASSQERGGPNEQFF.